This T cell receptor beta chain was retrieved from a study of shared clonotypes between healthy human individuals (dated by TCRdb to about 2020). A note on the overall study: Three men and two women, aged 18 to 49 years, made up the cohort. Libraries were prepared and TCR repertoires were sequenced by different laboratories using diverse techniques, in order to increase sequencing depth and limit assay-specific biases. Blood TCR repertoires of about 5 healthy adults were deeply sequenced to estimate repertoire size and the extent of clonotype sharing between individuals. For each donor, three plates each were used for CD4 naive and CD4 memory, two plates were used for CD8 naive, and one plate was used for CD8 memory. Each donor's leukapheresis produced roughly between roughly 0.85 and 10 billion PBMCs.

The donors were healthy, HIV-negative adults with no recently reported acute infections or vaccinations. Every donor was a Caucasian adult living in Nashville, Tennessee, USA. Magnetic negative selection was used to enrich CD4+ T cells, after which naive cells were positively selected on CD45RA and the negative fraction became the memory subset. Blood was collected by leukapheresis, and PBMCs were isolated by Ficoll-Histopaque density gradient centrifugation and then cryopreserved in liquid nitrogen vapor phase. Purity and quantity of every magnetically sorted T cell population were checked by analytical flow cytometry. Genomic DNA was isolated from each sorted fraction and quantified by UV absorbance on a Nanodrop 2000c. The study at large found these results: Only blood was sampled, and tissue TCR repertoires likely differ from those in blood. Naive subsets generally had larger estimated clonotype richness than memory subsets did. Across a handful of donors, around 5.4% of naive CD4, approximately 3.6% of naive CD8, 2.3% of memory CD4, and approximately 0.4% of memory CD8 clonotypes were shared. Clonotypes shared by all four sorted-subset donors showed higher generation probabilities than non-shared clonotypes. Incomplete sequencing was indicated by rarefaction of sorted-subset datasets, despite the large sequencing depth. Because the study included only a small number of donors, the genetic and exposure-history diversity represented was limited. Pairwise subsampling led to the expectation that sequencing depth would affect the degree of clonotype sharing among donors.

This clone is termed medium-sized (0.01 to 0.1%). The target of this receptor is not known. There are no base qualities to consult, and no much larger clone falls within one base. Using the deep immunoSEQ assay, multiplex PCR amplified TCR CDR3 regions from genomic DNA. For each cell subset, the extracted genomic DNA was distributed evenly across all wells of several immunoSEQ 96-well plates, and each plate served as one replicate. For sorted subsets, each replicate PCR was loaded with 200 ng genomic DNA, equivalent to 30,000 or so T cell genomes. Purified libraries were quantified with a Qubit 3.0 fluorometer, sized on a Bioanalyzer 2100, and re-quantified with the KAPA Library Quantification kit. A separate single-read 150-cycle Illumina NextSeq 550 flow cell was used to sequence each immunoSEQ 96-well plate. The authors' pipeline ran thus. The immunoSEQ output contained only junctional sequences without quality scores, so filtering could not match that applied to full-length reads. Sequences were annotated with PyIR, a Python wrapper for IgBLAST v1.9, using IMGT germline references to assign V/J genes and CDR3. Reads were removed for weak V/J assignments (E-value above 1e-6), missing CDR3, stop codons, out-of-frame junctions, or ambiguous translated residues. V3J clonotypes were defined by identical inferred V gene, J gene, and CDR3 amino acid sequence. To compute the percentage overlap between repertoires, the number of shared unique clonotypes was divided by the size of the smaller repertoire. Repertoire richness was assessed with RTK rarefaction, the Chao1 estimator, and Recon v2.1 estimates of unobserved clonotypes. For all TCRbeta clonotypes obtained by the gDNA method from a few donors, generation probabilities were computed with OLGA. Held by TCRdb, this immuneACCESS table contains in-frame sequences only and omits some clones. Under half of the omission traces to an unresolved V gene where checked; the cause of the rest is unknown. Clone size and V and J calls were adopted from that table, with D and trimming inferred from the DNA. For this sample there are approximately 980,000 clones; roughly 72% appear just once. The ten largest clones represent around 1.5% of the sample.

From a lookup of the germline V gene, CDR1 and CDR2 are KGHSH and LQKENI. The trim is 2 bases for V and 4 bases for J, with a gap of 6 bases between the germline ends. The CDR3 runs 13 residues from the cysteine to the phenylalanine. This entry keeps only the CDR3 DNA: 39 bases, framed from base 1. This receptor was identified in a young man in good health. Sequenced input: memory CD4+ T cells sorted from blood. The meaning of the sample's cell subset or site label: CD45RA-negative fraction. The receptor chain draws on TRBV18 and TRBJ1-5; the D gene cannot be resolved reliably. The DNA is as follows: TGTGCCAGCTCACCAAATCAGAATCAGCCCCAGCATTTT. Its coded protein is CASSPNQNQPQHF.